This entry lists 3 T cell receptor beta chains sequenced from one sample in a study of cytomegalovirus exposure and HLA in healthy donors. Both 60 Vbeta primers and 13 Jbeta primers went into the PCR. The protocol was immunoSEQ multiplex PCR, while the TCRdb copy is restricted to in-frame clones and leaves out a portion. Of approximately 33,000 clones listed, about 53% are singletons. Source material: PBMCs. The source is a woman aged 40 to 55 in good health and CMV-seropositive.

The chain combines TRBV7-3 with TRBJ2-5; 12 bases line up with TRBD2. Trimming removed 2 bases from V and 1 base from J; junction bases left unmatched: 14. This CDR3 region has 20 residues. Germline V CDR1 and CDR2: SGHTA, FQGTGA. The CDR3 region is CASSLLPTSGGLLLQETQYF. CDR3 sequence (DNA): TGTGCCAGCAGCTTATTGCCGACTAGCGGGGGCCTCCTCCTCCAAGAGACCCAGTACTTC.

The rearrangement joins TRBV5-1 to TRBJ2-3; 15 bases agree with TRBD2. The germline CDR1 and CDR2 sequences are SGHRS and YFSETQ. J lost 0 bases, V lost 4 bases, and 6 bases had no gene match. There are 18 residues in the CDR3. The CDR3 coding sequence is TGCGCCAGCAGCCGAAGGACTAGCGGGGGGGCCAGCACAGATACGCAGTATTTT. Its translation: CASSRRTSGGASTDTQYF.

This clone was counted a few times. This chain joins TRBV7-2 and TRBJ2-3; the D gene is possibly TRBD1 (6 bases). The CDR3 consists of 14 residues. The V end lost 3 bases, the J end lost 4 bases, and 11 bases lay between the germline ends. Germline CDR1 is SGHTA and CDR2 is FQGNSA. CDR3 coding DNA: TGTGCCAGCAGCTTCGGATACAGGGCAGATACGCAGTATTTT. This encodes CASSFGYRADTQYF. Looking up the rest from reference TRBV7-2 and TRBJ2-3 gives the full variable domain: GAGVSQSPSNKVTEKGKDVELRCDPISGHTALYWYRQSLGQGLEFLIYFQGNSAPDKSGLPSDRFSAERTGGSVSTLTIQRTQQEDSAVYLCASSFGYRADTQYFGPGTRLTVL.